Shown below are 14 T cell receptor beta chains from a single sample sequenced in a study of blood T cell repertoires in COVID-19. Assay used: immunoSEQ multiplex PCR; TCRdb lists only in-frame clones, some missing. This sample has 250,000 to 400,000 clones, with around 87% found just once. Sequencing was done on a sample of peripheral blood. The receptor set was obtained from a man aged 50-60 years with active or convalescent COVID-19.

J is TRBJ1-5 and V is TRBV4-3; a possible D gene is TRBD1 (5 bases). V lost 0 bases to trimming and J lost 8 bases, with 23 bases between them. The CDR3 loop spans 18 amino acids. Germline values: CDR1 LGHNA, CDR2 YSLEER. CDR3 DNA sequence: TGCGCCAGCAGCCAAGAACGACAGCGTAACATTCGAGCCGAGCCCCAGCATTTT. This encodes CASSQERQRNIRAEPQHF.

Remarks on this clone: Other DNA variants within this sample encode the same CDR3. The CDR3 sequence: CASSLWGQGTDTQYF. The CDR3 region has the DNA TGTGCCAGCAGTTTATGGGGACAGGGAACAGATACGCAGTATTTT. V is TRBV28 and J is TRBJ2-3, with 9 bases aligning to TRBD1. With V trimmed by 0 bases and J by 3 bases, 1 base remained unmatched. The CDR3 is made up of 15 amino acids. The germline gives CDR1 MDHEN, CDR2 SYDVKM.

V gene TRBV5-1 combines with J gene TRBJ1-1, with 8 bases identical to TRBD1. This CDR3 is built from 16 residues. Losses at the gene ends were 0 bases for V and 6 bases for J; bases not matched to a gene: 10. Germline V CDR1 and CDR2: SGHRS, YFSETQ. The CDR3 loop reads CASSLEFYQGAAEAFF. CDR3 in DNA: TGCGCCAGCAGCTTGGAGTTCTACCAGGGGGCTGCTGAAGCTTTCTTT.

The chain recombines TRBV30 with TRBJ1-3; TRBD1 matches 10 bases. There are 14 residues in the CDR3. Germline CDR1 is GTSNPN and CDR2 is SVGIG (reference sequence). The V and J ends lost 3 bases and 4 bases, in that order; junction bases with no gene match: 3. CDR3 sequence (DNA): TGTGCCTGGAGCTGGACAGGGGGAGGAAACACCATATATTTT. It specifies CAWSWTGGGNTIYF.

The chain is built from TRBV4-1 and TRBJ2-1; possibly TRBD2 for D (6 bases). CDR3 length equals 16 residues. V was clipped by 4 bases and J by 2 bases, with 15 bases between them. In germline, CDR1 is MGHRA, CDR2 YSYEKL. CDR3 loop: CASSLSLAEPYNEQFF. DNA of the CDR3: TGCGCCAGCAGCCTCTCGTTAGCGGAACCCTACAATGAGCAGTTCTTC.

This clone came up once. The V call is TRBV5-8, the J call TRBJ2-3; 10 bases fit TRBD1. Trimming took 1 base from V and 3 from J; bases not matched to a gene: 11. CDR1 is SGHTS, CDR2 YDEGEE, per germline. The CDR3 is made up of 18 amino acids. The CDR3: CASSLSPGGTGVTDTQYF. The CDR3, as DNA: TGTGCCAGCAGCTTGTCGCCCGGAGGGACAGGGGTTACAGATACGCAGTATTTT.

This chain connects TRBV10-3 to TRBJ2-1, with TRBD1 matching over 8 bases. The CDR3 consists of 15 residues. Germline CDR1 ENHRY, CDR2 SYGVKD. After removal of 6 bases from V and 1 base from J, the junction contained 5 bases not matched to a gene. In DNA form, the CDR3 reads TGTGCCATCAGCGGTAGACAGGGGTCCTACAATGAGCAGTTCTTC. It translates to CAISGRQGSYNEQFF.

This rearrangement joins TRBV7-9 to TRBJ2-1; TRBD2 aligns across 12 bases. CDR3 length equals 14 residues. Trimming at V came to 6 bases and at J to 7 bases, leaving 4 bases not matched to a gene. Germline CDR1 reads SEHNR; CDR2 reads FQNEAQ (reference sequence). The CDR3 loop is CASSLAGGRNEQFF. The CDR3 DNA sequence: TGTGCCAGCAGTCTAGCGGGGGGGCGGAATGAGCAGTTCTTC.

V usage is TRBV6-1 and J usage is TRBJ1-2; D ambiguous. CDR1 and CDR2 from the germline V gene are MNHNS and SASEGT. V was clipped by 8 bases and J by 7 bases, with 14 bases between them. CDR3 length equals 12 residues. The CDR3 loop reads CASRPTNAGYTF. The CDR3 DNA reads TGTGCCAGCCGCCCTACCAATGCTGGCTACACCTTC.

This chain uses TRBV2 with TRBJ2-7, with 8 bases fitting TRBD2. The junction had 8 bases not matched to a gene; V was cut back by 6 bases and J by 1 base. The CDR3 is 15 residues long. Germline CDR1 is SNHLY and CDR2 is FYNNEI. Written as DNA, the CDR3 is TGTGCCAGCAGGGAGAGCGGGAGTAGGTCCTACGAGCAGTACTTC. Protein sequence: CASRESGSRSYEQYF.

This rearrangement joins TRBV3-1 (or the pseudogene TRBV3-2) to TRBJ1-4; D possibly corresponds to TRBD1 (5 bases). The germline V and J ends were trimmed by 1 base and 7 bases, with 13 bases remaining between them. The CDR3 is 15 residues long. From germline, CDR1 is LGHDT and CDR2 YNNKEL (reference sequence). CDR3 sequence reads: CASSQVEQGLEKLFF. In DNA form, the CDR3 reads TGTGCCAGCAGCCAAGTAGAGCAGGGACTTGAAAAACTGTTTTTT.

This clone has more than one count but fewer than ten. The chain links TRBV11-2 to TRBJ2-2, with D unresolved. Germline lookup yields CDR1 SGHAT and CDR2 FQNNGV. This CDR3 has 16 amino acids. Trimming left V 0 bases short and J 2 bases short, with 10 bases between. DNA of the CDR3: TGTGCCAGCAGCTTAGATTTACTCCTTAACACCGGGGAGCTGTTTTTT. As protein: CASSLDLLLNTGELFF.

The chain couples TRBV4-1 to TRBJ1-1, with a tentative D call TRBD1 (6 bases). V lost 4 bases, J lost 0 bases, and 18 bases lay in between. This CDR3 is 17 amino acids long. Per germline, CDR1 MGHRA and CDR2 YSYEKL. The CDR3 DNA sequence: TGCGCCAGCAGCCTTCGACTATTGGGACAATTGAACACTGAAGCTTTCTTT. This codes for CASSLRLLGQLNTEAFF.

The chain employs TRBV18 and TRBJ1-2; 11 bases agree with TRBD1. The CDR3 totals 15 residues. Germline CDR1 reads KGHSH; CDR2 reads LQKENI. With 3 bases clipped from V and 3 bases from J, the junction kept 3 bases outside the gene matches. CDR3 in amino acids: CASSPDRGQDYGYTF. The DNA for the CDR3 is TGTGCCAGCTCACCGGACAGGGGGCAGGACTATGGCTACACCTTC.